These 4 T cell receptor beta chains share one sample of origin, sequenced in a study of blood T cell repertoires in COVID-19. Libraries were prepared by immunoSEQ multiplex PCR; TCRdb keeps only in-frame clonotypes and omits some of them. The sample shows around 480,000 clones, 88% of them seen only once. The sequencing sample was made of peripheral blood. Every receptor here comes from a woman in her forties or fifties with COVID-19, enrolled during active disease.

J is TRBJ2-7 and V is TRBV7-9; 12 bases align to TRBD2. V was pared by 5 bases and J by 0 bases, with 5 bases of the junction left unmatched. Per the germline V gene, CDR1 is SEHNR and CDR2 is FQNEAQ (reference sequence). The CDR3 consists of 16 residues. In nucleotides, the CDR3 is TGTGCCAGCAGCCCCGCTAGCGGGGGGGCCTCCTACGAGCAGTACTTC. This encodes CASSPASGGASYEQYF. Variable domain in full (rest from reference TRBV7-9 and TRBJ2-7): DTGVSQNPRHKITKRGQNVTFRCDPISEHNRLYWYRQTLGQGPEFLTYFQNEAQLEKSRLLSDRFSAERPKGSFSTLEIQRTEQGDSAMYLCASSPASGGASYEQYFGPGTRLTVT.

The chain carries TRBV15 and TRBJ1-1; 10 nucleotides agree with TRBD1. With 6 bases clipped from V and 1 base from J, the junction kept 14 bases outside the gene matches. The CDR3 has 18 residues. Germline CDR1 and CDR2: LNHNV and YYDKDF (reference sequence). Here the CDR3 reads CATSESWDRGSGNTEAFF. The DNA of the CDR3 is TGTGCCACCAGTGAATCGTGGGACAGGGGTAGTGGGAACACTGAAGCTTTCTTT.

The V and J genes are TRBV12-3 or TRBV12-4 and TRBJ1-2; a weak D match, TRBD1 (5 bases). The V gene lost 4 bases and the J gene lost 5 bases, with 11 bases spanning the gap. The CDR3 is 13 residues long. In DNA form, the CDR3 reads TGTGCCAGCAGTTCGACAGCTGTTTATGGCTACACCTTC. It specifies CASSSTAVYGYTF.

This sequence joins TRBV19 and TRBJ1-2; unclear D gene. V lost 5 bases to trimming and J lost 4 bases, with 11 bases between them. The CDR3 runs 13 residues. Germline CDR1 reads LNHDA; CDR2 reads SQIVND (reference sequence). The CDR3 sequence: CASSEGMGYGYTF. CDR3 DNA: TGTGCCAGTAGTGAGGGAATGGGCTATGGCTACACCTTC.